This T cell receptor beta chain was recorded in a study of vaccination effects on CD4 cells after COVID-19. Germline values: CDR1 SGHTS, CDR2 YDEGEE. The CDR3 is 14 residues long. The V end lost 4 bases, the J end lost 5 bases, and 15 bases lay between the germline ends. To note about this clone: Its antigen is unknown.

After expansion with viral peptide pools in the ViraFEST assay, antigen-specific CD4+ T cells were sequenced. Culture proceeded for more than nine days, and CD4+ T cells were then isolated. The vaccine recipients had no prior SARS-CoV-2 infection, with negative nucleocapsid antibodies. Study-level points and caveats: Cross-reactivity toward common cold coronaviruses was confined to only 1 of 255 vaccine-induced clones in healthy vaccinees.

The method was immunoSEQ multiplex PCR; TCRdb's version includes in-frame clones alone and lacks a portion of them. The sample yields over 55,000 clones, over 70% seen once. The clonotype comes from a human donor who received a COVID-19 vaccine. The chain couples TRBV5-8 to TRBJ2-5, with D hard to call. This sample comprised CD4+ T cells from PBMCs cultured with HCoV-OC43 spike peptides, obtained before COVID-19 vaccination. Subset meaning: HCoV-OC43 spike overlapping peptide pool stimulation. CDR3 sequence (DNA): TGTGCCAGCAGCGCCGTGGATAGGAGTGAGACCCAGTACTTC. The encoded protein is CASSAVDRSETQYF. Filled out from reference TRBV5-8 and TRBJ2-5, the complete variable domain reads EAGVTQSPTHLIKTRGQQATLRCSPISGHTSVYWYQQALGLGLQFLLWYDEGEERNRGNFPPRFSGRQFPNYSSELNVNALELEDSALYLCASSAVDRSETQYFGPGTRLLVL.